This T cell receptor beta chain was identified during a study of radiation and T cells in renal cell carcinoma. Study information: Nephrectomy followed 15 Gy stereotactic body radiation by 4 weeks.

Profiled with immunoSEQ multiplex PCR; TCRdb holds only in-frame clones, not every one. The data contain some 150,000 clones, roughly 85% of them singletons. The CDR3 totals 17 residues. The germline V gene encodes CDR1 LNHDA and CDR2 SQIVND (reference sequence). V lost 4 bases, J lost 4 bases, and 19 bases lay in between. Time point noted: baseline pretreatment blood. Sample treatment: 15 Gy SBRT to primary tumor, nephrectomy 4 weeks later. The tumor was a clear cell renal cell carcinoma. The clonotype was recovered from a woman in her 50s with renal cell carcinoma. The sample here was blood, taken from a patient whose treatment included radiotherapy and nephrectomy. The chain is built from TRBV19 and TRBJ1-4, with a possible D match to TRBD1 (6 bases). The CDR3 DNA follows: TGTGCCAGTAGTACACGGGACACCCGAGCTCTTAATGAAAAACTGTTTTTT. Translated, it gives CASSTRDTRALNEKLFF.